These T cell receptor beta chains were read from a single sample in a study of long-term antiretroviral therapy in people with HIV. TCRdb keeps only in-frame clones here, not all; method: immunoSEQ multiplex PCR. The table lists 20,000 to 25,000 clones, 79% of them singletons. The source was unsorted PBMCs, collected 1.2 years after starting antiretroviral therapy. All receptors come from a woman between 35 and 50 years old with HIV. Both conserved end residues are part of each CDR3. D genes are given only for firm matches. Some rows mark clone size as missing; the rest say once, few, many or name a class of expanded clone.

cdr3_nt: TGTGCCAGCAGTGCCCTCGGGCAGGGCGGTCAGCCCCAGCATTTT; cdr3_aa: CASSALGQGGQPQHF; j_call: TRBJ1-5; clone_size: .; v_call: TRBV25-1; d_call: .
cdr3_nt: TGCGCCAGCAGCCAGGGACAGGGTCGCGCTGAAGCTTTCTTT; cdr3_aa: CASSQGQGRAEAFF; j_call: TRBJ1-1; clone_size: .; v_call: TRBV4-3; d_call: TRBD1
cdr3_nt: TGTGCCAGCAGCAAAAGCGGGCTAGCGGTCTTCTCTGGGGCCAACGTCCTGACTTTC; cdr3_aa: CASSKSGLAVFSGANVLTF; j_call: TRBJ2-6; clone_size: .; v_call: TRBV7-9; d_call: TRBD2
cdr3_nt: TGCGCCAGCAGAAGAATAGATCCGGGGGCCCGTGAGCAGTTCTTC; cdr3_aa: CASRRIDPGAREQFF; j_call: TRBJ2-1; clone_size: .; v_call: TRBV5-1; d_call: .
cdr3_nt: TGTGCCAGCAGCCCAGGGGCTAGCACAGATACGCAGTATTTT; cdr3_aa: CASSPGASTDTQYF; j_call: TRBJ2-3; clone_size: .; v_call: TRBV7-9; d_call: .
cdr3_nt: TGTGCCTGGACCAATACAGGGGGCAATCAGCCCCAGCATTTT; cdr3_aa: CAWTNTGGNQPQHF; j_call: TRBJ1-5; clone_size: few; v_call: TRBV30; d_call: TRBD1
cdr3_nt: TGTGCCAGCAGCTTAGAAGGGGCTTTTGGCTATGGCTACACCTTC; cdr3_aa: CASSLEGAFGYGYTF; j_call: TRBJ1-2; clone_size: once; v_call: TRBV7-6; d_call: .
cdr3_nt: TGTGCCAGCAGCTACCGGGACGGAACAACTAATGAAAAACTGTTTTTT; cdr3_aa: CASSYRDGTTNEKLFF; j_call: TRBJ1-4; clone_size: .; v_call: TRBV7-9; d_call: .
cdr3_nt: TGTGCCAGCAGCTTTGGGGGGACTCTGGGCTACACCTTC; cdr3_aa: CASSFGGTLGYTF; j_call: TRBJ1-2; clone_size: .; v_call: TRBV7-2; d_call: .
cdr3_nt: TGTGCCAGCAGCGTATCGACAGGGGGAAAGGATGAAAAACTGTTTTTT; cdr3_aa: CASSVSTGGKDEKLFF; j_call: TRBJ1-4; clone_size: few; v_call: TRBV9; d_call: TRBD1
cdr3_nt: TGCGCCAGCAGCTCGCTAGCGGGCTCCTACGAGCAGTACTTC; cdr3_aa: CASSSLAGSYEQYF; j_call: TRBJ2-7; clone_size: .; v_call: TRBV5-1; d_call: TRBD2
cdr3_nt: TGCGCCAGCAGGTTGGAAAGAAGGACTGAAGCTTTCTTT; cdr3_aa: CASRLERRTEAFF; j_call: TRBJ1-1; clone_size: once; v_call: TRBV5-1; d_call: .
cdr3_nt: TGCGCCAGCAGCTTGACGGGGGCGGGCTCTGGGGCCAACGTCCTGACTTTC; cdr3_aa: CASSLTGAGSGANVLTF; j_call: TRBJ2-6; clone_size: .; v_call: TRBV5-1; d_call: .
cdr3_nt: TGTGCCAGCAGCTCACTCAGCGGGAGGGCCTACAATGAGCAGTTCTTC; cdr3_aa: CASSSLSGRAYNEQFF; j_call: TRBJ2-1; clone_size: .; v_call: TRBV5-6; d_call: TRBD2
cdr3_nt: TGCAGCGCCTTCATGACCGACAAGAACTACAATGAGCAGTTCTTC; cdr3_aa: CSAFMTDKNYNEQFF; j_call: TRBJ2-1; clone_size: few; v_call: TRBV29-1; d_call: .
cdr3_nt: TGTGCCAGCAGCTCGACCGGTAACTATGGCTACACCTTC; cdr3_aa: CASSSTGNYGYTF; j_call: TRBJ1-2; clone_size: .; v_call: TRBV7-2; d_call: .
cdr3_nt: TGTGCCAGCAGCCAACCCAGGCAGGGACTAGCGGACTACAATGAGCAGTTCTTC; cdr3_aa: CASSQPRQGLADYNEQFF; j_call: TRBJ2-1; clone_size: .; v_call: TRBV4-2; d_call: TRBD2
cdr3_nt: TGTGCCAGCTCACCACTCAGGACTGGAGAGACCCAGTACTTC; cdr3_aa: CASSPLRTGETQYF; j_call: TRBJ2-5; clone_size: .; v_call: TRBV18; d_call: .
cdr3_nt: TGTGCCAGCTATGCTGGGGGGGGCGTGAACACTGAAGCTTTCTTT; cdr3_aa: CASYAGGGVNTEAFF; j_call: TRBJ1-1; clone_size: .; v_call: TRBV2; d_call: .
cdr3_nt: TGTGCCTGGCACGGGACAGGGAACGAGCAGTACTTC; cdr3_aa: CAWHGTGNEQYF; j_call: TRBJ2-7; clone_size: .; v_call: TRBV30; d_call: TRBD1
cdr3_nt: TGTGCCAGTAGTACCGGGGGACAGCTCTATGGCTACACCTTC; cdr3_aa: CASSTGGQLYGYTF; j_call: TRBJ1-2; clone_size: .; v_call: TRBV19; d_call: TRBD1
cdr3_nt: TGTGCCAGTGGGGGACAGATTGGAAACACCATATATTTT; cdr3_aa: CASGGQIGNTIYF; j_call: TRBJ1-3; clone_size: .; v_call: TRBV19; d_call: TRBD1
cdr3_nt: TGCGCCAGCAGCCAAGATTTTAAGGGGGGCGATTACACCGGGGAGCTGTTTTTT; cdr3_aa: CASSQDFKGGDYTGELFF; j_call: TRBJ2-2; clone_size: .; v_call: TRBV4-3; d_call: .
cdr3_nt: TGTGCCAGCAGCCTGATCTCCGCTGGGGCCGAGCAGTACTTC; cdr3_aa: CASSLISAGAEQYF; j_call: TRBJ2-7; clone_size: .; v_call: TRBV5-4; d_call: .
cdr3_nt: TGTGCCAGTAGTATATATGACAATGAGCAGTTCTTC; cdr3_aa: CASSIYDNEQFF; j_call: TRBJ2-1; clone_size: .; v_call: TRBV19; d_call: .
cdr3_nt: TGTGCCAGCAGCTCCCCGGGGTCACCCCTCCACTTT; cdr3_aa: CASSSPGSPLHF; j_call: TRBJ1-6; clone_size: .; v_call: TRBV7-2; d_call: .
cdr3_nt: TGTGCCAGCAGCTCGGCTATAACTAGCGGGAGTAACACCGGGGAGCTGTTTTTT; cdr3_aa: CASSSAITSGSNTGELFF; j_call: TRBJ2-2; clone_size: .; v_call: TRBV11-3; d_call: TRBD2
cdr3_nt: TGTGCCAGCAGCCAATCCGGGACAGACCCTATCTTATATTTT; cdr3_aa: CASSQSGTDPILYF; j_call: TRBJ1-3; clone_size: few; v_call: TRBV5-4; d_call: TRBD1
cdr3_nt: TGTGCCACCACGCTATCGGGAGGGGCGCCTGGCTACACCTTC; cdr3_aa: CATTLSGGAPGYTF; j_call: TRBJ1-2; clone_size: .; v_call: TRBV6-5; d_call: .
cdr3_nt: TGTGCCAGCAGCCCCGAGTGGGAGCGGGAGACAGATACGCAGTATTTT; cdr3_aa: CASSPEWERETDTQYF; j_call: TRBJ2-3; clone_size: .; v_call: TRBV7-8; d_call: TRBD2
cdr3_nt: TGTGCCAGCAGCCGTACTTCTAACTATGGCTACACCTTC; cdr3_aa: CASSRTSNYGYTF; j_call: TRBJ1-2; clone_size: .; v_call: TRBV11-3; d_call: .
cdr3_nt: TGCGCCAGCAGCCAAGAGACAGATACGCAGTATTTT; cdr3_aa: CASSQETDTQYF; j_call: TRBJ2-3; clone_size: .; v_call: TRBV4-3; d_call: .
cdr3_nt: TGTGCCAGCAGCGTGGACCCTATGCTAGCGTATGAGCAGTTCTTC; cdr3_aa: CASSVDPMLAYEQFF; j_call: TRBJ2-1; clone_size: .; v_call: TRBV5-4; d_call: .
cdr3_nt: TGTGCCAGCAGCGGAGAGGAGGGGGTCACTGAAGCTTTCTTT; cdr3_aa: CASSGEEGVTEAFF; j_call: TRBJ1-1; clone_size: .; v_call: TRBV14; d_call: .
cdr3_nt: TGTGCCAGCAGTGACCCGGACAGGTCCTCTGGGGCCAACGTCCTGACTTTC; cdr3_aa: CASSDPDRSSGANVLTF; j_call: TRBJ2-6; clone_size: .; v_call: TRBV25-1; d_call: TRBD1
cdr3_nt: TGCGCCAGCAGCCGCACACAGGGGAACACTGAAGCTTTCTTT; cdr3_aa: CASSRTQGNTEAFF; j_call: TRBJ1-1; clone_size: .; v_call: TRBV4-3; d_call: .
cdr3_nt: TGTGCCAGCAGCAGTGGGTCAGGGTTCACCGGGGAGCTGTTTTTT; cdr3_aa: CASSSGSGFTGELFF; j_call: TRBJ2-2; clone_size: .; v_call: TRBV5-4; d_call: .
cdr3_nt: TGTGCCAGCAGCTTAGGTAGGGACTTCGTCTTC; cdr3_aa: CASSLGRDFVF; j_call: TRBJ1-2; clone_size: .; v_call: TRBV5-4; d_call: .
cdr3_nt: TGTGCCAGCAGCTTAGCAGGGACTGCGAACACCGGGGAGCTGTTTTTT; cdr3_aa: CASSLAGTANTGELFF; j_call: TRBJ2-2; clone_size: .; v_call: TRBV7-6; d_call: .
cdr3_nt: TGTGCCAGCAGTGTGAGGACCGACGGAAACATTCAGTACTTC; cdr3_aa: CASSVRTDGNIQYF; j_call: TRBJ2-4; clone_size: .; v_call: TRBV2; d_call: .